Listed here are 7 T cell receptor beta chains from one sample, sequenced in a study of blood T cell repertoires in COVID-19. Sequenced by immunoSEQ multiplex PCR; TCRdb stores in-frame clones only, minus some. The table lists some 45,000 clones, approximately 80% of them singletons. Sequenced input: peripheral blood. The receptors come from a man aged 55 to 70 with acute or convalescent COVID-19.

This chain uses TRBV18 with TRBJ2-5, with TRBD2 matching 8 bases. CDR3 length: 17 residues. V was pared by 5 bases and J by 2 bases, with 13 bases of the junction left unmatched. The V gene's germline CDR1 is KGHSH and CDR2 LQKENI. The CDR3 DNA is TGTGCCAGCTCATCGGGGCGCGGGGGGTCTCGTCAAGAGACCCAGTACTTC. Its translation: CASSSGRGGSRQETQYF.

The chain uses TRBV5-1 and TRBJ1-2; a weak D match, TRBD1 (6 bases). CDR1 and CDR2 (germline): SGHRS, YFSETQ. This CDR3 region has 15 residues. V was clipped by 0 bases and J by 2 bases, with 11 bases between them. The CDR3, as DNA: TGCGCCAGCAGCTTGGGCGACAGGAGGAACTATGGCTACACCTTC. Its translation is CASSLGDRRNYGYTF. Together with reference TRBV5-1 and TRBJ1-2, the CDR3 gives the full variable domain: KAGVTQTPRYLIKTRGQQVTLSCSPISGHRSVSWYQQTPGQGLQFLFEYFSETQRNKGNFPGRFSGRQFSNSRSEMNVSTLELGDSALYLCASSLGDRRNYGYTFGSGTRLTVV.

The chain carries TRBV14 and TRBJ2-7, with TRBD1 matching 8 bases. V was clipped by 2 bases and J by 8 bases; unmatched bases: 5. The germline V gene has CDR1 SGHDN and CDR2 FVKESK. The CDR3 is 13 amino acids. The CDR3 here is CASSQPGQGKQYF. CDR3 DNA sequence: TGTGCCAGCAGCCAACCCGGACAGGGCAAGCAGTACTTC. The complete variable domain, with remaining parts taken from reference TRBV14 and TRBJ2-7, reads EAGVTQFPSHSVIEKGQTVTLRCDPISGHDNLYWYRRVMGKEIKFLLHFVKESKQDESGMPNNRFLAERTGGTYSTLKVQPAELEDSGVYFCASSQPGQGKQYFGPGTRLTVT.

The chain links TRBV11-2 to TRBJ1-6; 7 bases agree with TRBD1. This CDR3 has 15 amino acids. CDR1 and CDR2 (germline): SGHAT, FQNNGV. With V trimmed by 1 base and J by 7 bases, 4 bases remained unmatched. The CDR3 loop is CASSLVRTGNSPLHF. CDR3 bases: TGTGCCAGCAGCTTAGTTAGGACAGGAAATTCACCCCTCCACTTT.

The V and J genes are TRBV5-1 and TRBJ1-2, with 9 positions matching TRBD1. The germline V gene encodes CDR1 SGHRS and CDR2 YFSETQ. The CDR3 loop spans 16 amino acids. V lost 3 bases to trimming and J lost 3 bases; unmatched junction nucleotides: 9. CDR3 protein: CASSSLNRGLDYGYTF. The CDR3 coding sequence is TGCGCCAGCAGCTCCTTAAACAGGGGGCTGGACTATGGCTACACCTTC.

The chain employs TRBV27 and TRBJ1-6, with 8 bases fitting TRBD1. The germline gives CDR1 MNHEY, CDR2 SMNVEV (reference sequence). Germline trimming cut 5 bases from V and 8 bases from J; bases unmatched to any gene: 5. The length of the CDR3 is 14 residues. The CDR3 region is CASSTWTGHSPLHF. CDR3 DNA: TGTGCCAGCAGTACCTGGACAGGGCATTCACCCCTCCACTTT.

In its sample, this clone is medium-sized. The CDR3, as DNA: TGTGCCAGCACCTCCCTTGAGCAGTTCTTC. Translation gives CASTSLEQFF. The V call is TRBV2, the J call TRBJ2-1; D is unclear. Trimming took off 7 bases at V and 9 bases at J, with 7 bases between the two ends. This CDR3 region has 10 residues. The germline gives CDR1 SNHLY, CDR2 FYNNEI.